This T cell receptor beta chain was obtained from a study of blood T cell repertoires in COVID-19. Turning to the study itself: Nucleic acid was either cDNA or gDNA, and it came from T cells, B-cell-depleted T cells, or PBMCs.

Trimming cost V 6 bases and J 7 bases, with 16 bases left between them. The CDR3 loop spans 14 amino acids. Germline lookup yields CDR1 LNHDA and CDR2 SQIVND (reference sequence). Original methodology: Reference gene primer amplification gave nucleated cell count estimates. TCRdb's table, derived via immunoSEQ multiplex PCR, lists solely in-frame clones and lacks some. V and J calls and clone size come straight from that table; D and trimming were deduced from the DNA. The sample lists about 190,000 clones; more than 70% were seen once. This clone has a single count. J is TRBJ1-5 and V is TRBV19; unclear D gene. The sequence was collected from a woman of 80 years or more with active or convalescent COVID-19. Sequencing used peripheral blood. This CDR3 is CASSHTGIKQPQHF. DNA of the CDR3: TGTGCCAGTAGCCACACGGGAATTAAGCAGCCCCAGCATTTT.